One sample yielded the 21 T cell receptor beta chains listed below, sequenced in a study of blood T cell repertoires in COVID-19. Sequencing was performed with immunoSEQ multiplex PCR; in TCRdb, only in-frame clones are kept and a portion is missing. The sample holds about 220,000 clones; approximately 80% are singletons and the top ten take about 2.3%. Sequenced material: peripheral blood. All receptors come from a man aged 40-55 years who had recovered from COVID-19.

This clone was recorded a few times. This rearrangement joins TRBV7-2 to TRBJ1-2; D is uncertain. The germline V gene has CDR1 SGHTA and CDR2 FQGNSA. The germline V and J ends were trimmed by 1 base and 4 bases, with 10 bases remaining between them. The CDR3 length is 14 residues. The CDR3 DNA follows: TGTGCCAGCAGCTTAGTCTCACGCGGCTATGGCTACACCTTC. Translated: CASSLVSRGYGYTF.

The chain is built from TRBV9 and TRBJ1-1; D is uncertain. Between the trimmed V and J ends, which lost 4 bases and 6 bases, there was a span of 13 bases. Germline V gene data show CDR1 as SGDLS and CDR2 as YYNGEE. CDR3 length equals 13 residues. CDR3 region: CASSTLQEAEAFF. In nucleotides, the CDR3 is TGTGCCAGCAGCACCCTGCAGGAGGCTGAAGCTTTCTTT.

The chain combines TRBV6-2 or TRBV6-3 with TRBJ2-7, with 9 positions matching TRBD2. Trimming cost V 2 bases and J 5 bases; bases outside gene matches: 10. The germline CDR1 and CDR2 sequences are MNHEY and SVGEGT. The CDR3 runs to 16 residues. The chain's CDR3 is CASSYTMSGRIDEQYF. As DNA, the CDR3 is TGTGCCAGCAGTTACACAATGAGCGGGAGGATCGACGAGCAGTACTTC.

The V gene is TRBV5-5, the J gene TRBJ1-2; D is unclear. Per germline, CDR1 SGHKS and CDR2 YYEKEE (reference sequence). Trimming took off 3 bases at V and 4 bases at J, with 7 bases between the two ends. The CDR3 is 12 amino acids. The CDR3, as DNA: TGTGCCAGCAGCTCCGGTCTCTATGGCTACACCTTC. Protein product: CASSSGLYGYTF.

The J gene is TRBJ1-1, the V gene TRBV19, with 10 bases aligning to TRBD1. CDR3 length: 16 residues. Germline V CDR1 and CDR2: LNHDA, SQIVND (reference sequence). V was pared by 6 bases and J by 3 bases, with 10 bases of the junction left unmatched. CDR3 protein: CASSSDRGFRDTEAFF. In nucleotides, the CDR3 is TGTGCCAGTAGCTCGGACAGGGGGTTTAGGGACACTGAAGCTTTCTTT.

The chain recombines TRBV6-2 or TRBV6-3 with TRBJ2-7; TRBD1 matches at 12 bases. The trim removed 6 bases at V and 1 base at J, leaving 7 bases unmatched. This CDR3 region has 16 residues. Germline V CDR1 and CDR2: MNHEY, SVGEGT. CDR3 sequence reads: CASSPRDRGLSYEQYF. CDR3 coding DNA: TGTGCCAGCAGCCCTCGGGACAGGGGGCTTTCCTACGAGCAGTACTTC.

This sequence joins TRBV20-1 and TRBJ1-3; D remains ambiguous. The V end lost 5 bases, the J end lost 4 bases, and 9 bases lay between the germline ends. The germline V gene encodes CDR1 DFQATT and CDR2 SNEGSKA (reference sequence). The CDR3 sequence is 12 residues long. The DNA of the CDR3 is TGCAGTGCTCGTGGTGCGGGAAACACCATATATTTT. It codes for CSARGAGNTIYF.

The chain uses TRBV2 and TRBJ1-1; the D is unclear. The germline V and J ends were trimmed by 7 bases and 1 base, with 10 bases remaining between them. Germline V gene data show CDR1 as SNHLY and CDR2 as FYNNEI. The CDR3 contains 13 residues. The CDR3 sequence is CASMRQRNTEAFF. For the CDR3, the DNA is TGTGCCAGCATGAGGCAGAGGAACACTGAAGCTTTCTTT.

V gene TRBV7-9 combines with J gene TRBJ1-1; D ambiguous. V lost 5 bases and J lost 1, with 8 bases in between. Germline lookup yields CDR1 SEHNR and CDR2 FQNEAQ (reference sequence). The CDR3 covers 13 residues. The CDR3 sequence: CASSARSNTEAFF. As DNA, the CDR3 is TGTGCCAGCAGCGCCCGGTCGAACACTGAAGCTTTCTTT.

The genes are TRBV9 and TRBJ2-5; 14 bases match TRBD2. CDR3 length: 16 amino acids. J was trimmed by 4 bases and V by 4 bases; bases with no gene match: 6. Germline V gene data show CDR1 as SGDLS and CDR2 as YYNGEE. The CDR3 DNA follows: TGTGCCAGCAGCAAGGGACTAGCGGGAGTTCGAGAGACCCAGTACTTC. Translating gives CASSKGLAGVRETQYF.

The chain is built from TRBV19 and TRBJ1-3; possible D gene TRBD1, 5 bases. CDR3 length equals 14 residues. Trimming cost V 7 bases and J 0 bases, with 10 bases left between them. Germline V gives CDR1 LNHDA, CDR2 SQIVND (reference sequence). The CDR3 loop is CASIRGDSGNTIYF. The CDR3, as DNA: TGTGCCAGTATACGGGGGGACTCTGGAAACACCATATATTTT.

The chain has TRBV13 and TRBJ1-1, with D maybe TRBD1 (5 bases). The CDR3 loop spans 13 amino acids. Per germline, CDR1 PRHDT and CDR2 FYEKMQ (reference sequence). V was shortened by 4 bases and J by 1 base, with 7 bases between the two germline ends. This CDR3 reads CASSSDTNTEAFF. The CDR3, as DNA: TGTGCCAGCAGCTCGGACACGAACACTGAAGCTTTCTTT.

This clone turned up a few times. This rearrangement joins TRBV6-5 to TRBJ1-1; 12 bases align to TRBD1. Germline V gene lookup returns CDR1 MNHEY and CDR2 SVGAGI. The CDR3 sequence is 15 residues long. The J segment lost 3 bases and the V segment lost 6 bases, leaving 5 bases of the junction unmatched. The CDR3 sequence: CASRGQGAGDTEAFF. As DNA, the CDR3 is TGTGCCAGCAGGGGACAGGGGGCAGGGGACACTGAAGCTTTCTTT.

V and J are TRBV7-9 and TRBJ1-2; D is unresolved. The CDR3 is 11 amino acids. The ends were cut back, 7 bases at V and 8 bases at J, with 11 bases in the middle. Per germline, CDR1 SEHNR and CDR2 FQNEAQ (reference sequence). CDR3 nucleotide sequence: TGTGCCAGCACCCTTGTTGAGGGCTACACCTTC. The encoded protein is CASTLVEGYTF.

The chain is built from TRBV28 and TRBJ2-7, with 10 bases fitting TRBD2. From germline, CDR1 is MDHEN and CDR2 SYDVKM. The V segment lost 6 bases and the J segment 0 bases; nucleotides outside the gene matches: 5. The CDR3 totals 15 residues. In nucleotides, the CDR3 is TGTGCCAGCAGCTTACTAGCGGGGAGCTCCTACGAGCAGTACTTC. Translating it yields CASSLLAGSSYEQYF.

The V and J genes are TRBV3-1 (or the pseudogene TRBV3-2) and TRBJ2-6; D perhaps matches TRBD2 (6 bases). Trimming took off 1 base at V and 1 base at J, with 11 bases between the two ends. The CDR3 has 17 amino acids. The germline V gene has CDR1 LGHDT and CDR2 YNNKEL (reference sequence). CDR3 sequence (DNA): TGTGCCAGCAGCCAAGTAGCAGGGAGGTCTGGGGCCAACGTCCTGACTTTC. It is translated as CASSQVAGRSGANVLTF.

The chain combines TRBV5-4 with TRBJ2-5, with TRBD1 matching over 7 bases. CDR3 length: 16 amino acids. CDR1 and CDR2 (germline): SGHNT, YYREEE (reference sequence). V shed 1 base, J shed 0 bases, and the junction held 6 bases outside the gene matches. The CDR3 reads CASSLSIGQDQETQYF. The DNA for the CDR3 is TGTGCCAGCAGCTTGTCTATCGGACAGGACCAAGAGACCCAGTACTTC.

This clone showed up just a few times. The chain employs TRBV5-1 and TRBJ1-3, with D unclear. Per the germline V gene, CDR1 is SGHRS and CDR2 is YFSETQ. The ends were cut back, 0 bases at V and 0 bases at J, with 10 bases in the middle. The CDR3 is 16 residues long. CDR3 protein: CASSLGGTPSGNTIYF. The CDR3 DNA sequence: TGCGCCAGCAGCTTGGGAGGTACCCCCTCTGGAAACACCATATATTTT.

The rearrangement links TRBV3-1 (or the pseudogene TRBV3-2) to TRBJ1-1, with TRBD1 identical over 10 bases. The junction had 5 bases not matched to a gene; V was cut back by 5 bases and J by 5 bases. CDR3 length equals 14 residues. CDR1 and CDR2 (germline): LGHDT, YNNKEL (reference sequence). CDR3 sequence (DNA): TGTGCCAGCAGCTTTGGGACAGGGGAGACTGAAGCTTTCTTT. It translates to CASSFGTGETEAFF.

The chain joins TRBV19 to TRBJ1-2; D may be TRBD1 (6 bases). Germline-derived CDR1 and CDR2 are LNHDA and SQIVND (reference sequence). This CDR3 is built from 14 residues. V gave up 5 bases and J gave up 0 bases, with 10 bases separating them. Here the CDR3 reads CASSQDRTNYGYTF. DNA for the CDR3: TGTGCCAGTAGTCAAGACAGGACTAACTATGGCTACACCTTC. The entire variable domain, with the rest obtained from reference TRBV19 and TRBJ1-2, is as follows: DGGITQSPKYLFRKEGQNVTLSCEQNLNHDAMYWYRQDPGQGLRLIYYSQIVNDFQKGDIAEGYSVSREKKESFPLTVTSAQKNPTAFYLCASSQDRTNYGYTFGSGTRLTVV.

The V call is TRBV6-2 or TRBV6-3, the J call TRBJ1-2; tentatively, D is TRBD1 (6 bases). V shed 6 bases and J shed 4 bases, with 9 bases lying between them. Germline-derived CDR1 and CDR2 are MNHEY and SVGEGT. The CDR3 sequence is 12 residues long. For the CDR3, the DNA is TGTGCCAGCAGCCGACAGGCCTATGGCTACACCTTC. It specifies CASSRQAYGYTF.